Detailed here is one T cell receptor beta chain. Antigen: not known. The data derive from a study of T cell repertoires in cytomegalovirus infection. The overall study: Public TCR beta signature analysis indicated the presence of both CMV infection and matching HLA type. Study-wide results and caveats: There were HLA-C-restricted CMV-specific TCR beta clonotypes dominating the ex vivo response.

Germline V lookup: CDR1 MDHEN, CDR2 SYDVKM. The CDR3 runs to 13 residues. V gave up 5 bases and J gave up 10 bases, with 14 bases separating them. TCRdb analysed the reads with MiXCR anew, one entry per CDR3 protein. The sample lists some 600,000 distinct CDR3 sequences, 24% occurring once. The chain combines TRBV28 with TRBJ2-2; D possibly corresponds to TRBD1 (5 bases). The material sequenced was CD8+ T cells from PBMCs. The TCR comes from a human donor in good health (CMV status not recorded). Some clones in this sample may be carry-over from other donors' samples. The CDR3 loop reads CASSTPKGEELFF. As DNA, the CDR3 is TGTGCCAGCAGTACCCCGAAAGGGGAGGAGCTGTTTTTT.